One TCR beta chain is described in this entry. Antigen: not known. Using immunoSEQ multiplex PCR, the repertoire was profiled, and TCRdb retains in-frame clones only, with some absent. The sample has around 30,000 clones, just over 95% seen once. CDR3 length: 12 residues. The V segment lost 7 bases and the J segment 3 bases; nucleotides outside the gene matches: 3. The germline V gene has CDR1 SNHLY and CDR2 FYNNEI. This sample was taken from a study of monozygotic twins with cystic fibrosis. Findings and limits, study-wide: V usage most resembled the co-twin in 13 of 16 pairs. Low clonality (median around 0.0094) suggested a mostly naive repertoire.

The chain carries TRBV2 and TRBJ2-7; 7 nucleotides line up with TRBD1. The source material was blood. The clonotype was recovered from a girl aged 2-9 years with cystic fibrosis. CDR3 coding DNA: TGTGCCAGCAATCGGGACAGCTACGAGCAGTACTTC. Its protein product is CASNRDSYEQYF.